This T cell receptor (beta chain) was found in a study of CD8 T cells in ankylosing spondylitis. Each CDR3 protein gets one entry after TCRdb re-called the 5' RACE reads with MiXCR. This table has fewer than 400,000 distinct CDR3 sequences, roughly 14% appearing once. V shed 4 bases and J shed 5 bases, with 11 bases lying between them. The CDR3 sequence is 13 residues long. The chain uses TRBV12-3 or TRBV12-4 and TRBJ1-2; TRBD1 might be the D (6 bases). Specimen: blood, either unsorted or a sorted T cell fraction (not recorded which). This sequence was found in a male donor with ankylosing spondylitis or in good health (not recorded which). The CDR3: CASSSRDKYGYTF. The CDR3 nucleotides are TGTGCCAGCAGTTCCCGGGACAAATATGGCTACACCTTC.